The rows below give T cell receptor beta chains drawn from one sample of a study of blood T cell repertoires in COVID-19. Some clones are missing from TCRdb's copy, which holds only in-frame ones; the method was immunoSEQ multiplex PCR. The table has 100,000 to 150,000 clones, 85% to 90% seen once; the top ten hold more than 2%. The sample was peripheral blood. These receptor sequences come from a man between 65 and 85 years old with active COVID-19. CDR3s include the opening cysteine and the closing phenylalanine or tryptophan. D genes are given only for firm matches. Only some rows state a clone size, as once, few, many or a class for expanded clones.

TRBJ1-5,TRBD1,NA,TRBV18,TGTGCCAGCTCTCCGACAGGGGGCAGGCAGCCCCAGCATTTT,CASSPTGGRQPQHF
TRBJ1-5,TRBD1,NA,TRBV2,TGTGCCAGCAGTGTTGAAGGGGGCGGGAATCAGCCCCAGCATTTT,CASSVEGGGNQPQHF
TRBJ2-3,NA,NA,TRBV29-1,TGCAGCGTGAGGGGGCTAGCGACAGATACGCAGTATTTT,CSVRGLATDTQYF
TRBJ2-5,TRBD1,NA,TRBV11-2,TGTGCCAGCAGCACACCAAGGACAGGGACGGAGACCCAGTACTTC,CASSTPRTGTETQYF
TRBJ2-7,TRBD1,NA,TRBV18,TGTGCCAGCTCACCAGAGTCAGGGGGCTACGAGCAGTACTTC,CASSPESGGYEQYF
TRBJ2-2,TRBD2,NA,TRBV28,TGTGCCAGCAGTTACCCCCGGCGGGGCGGGAGGGGCTCCGGGGAGCTGTTTTTT,CASSYPRRGGRGSGELFF
TRBJ1-4,NA,NA,TRBV7-9,TGTGCCAGCAGTCTATCTAGTGGTAATGAAAAACTGTTTTTT,CASSLSSGNEKLFF
TRBJ2-1,NA,NA,TRBV3-1/TRBV3-2,TGTGCCAGCAGTCACAGGGGGAGGGCCCACCTTCCGCAGTTCTTC,CASSHRGRAHLPQFF
TRBJ1-2,TRBD1,few,TRBV7-9,TGTGCCAGCAGCACAACAGGGGACGACGGCTACACCTTC,CASSTTGDDGYTF
TRBJ2-2,TRBD1,NA,TRBV4-1,TGCGCCAGCAGCCAAGATAGGGACAGGGCGAACACCGGGGAGCTGTTTTTT,CASSQDRDRANTGELFF
TRBJ2-7,NA,once,TRBV7-3,TGTGCCAGCAGCGGTGACAGGCACGAGCAGTACTTC,CASSGDRHEQYF
TRBJ2-7,TRBD2,once,TRBV18,TGTGCCAGCTCACCTGGGGGGAGGGCGGACGAGCAGTACTTC,CASSPGGRADEQYF
TRBJ2-1,TRBD2,NA,TRBV7-2,TGTGCCAGCAGCTTAGCCCATGGCGGGAGGGCCGGTAATGAGCAGTTCTTC,CASSLAHGGRAGNEQFF
TRBJ2-3,NA,once,TRBV29-1,TGCAGCGTTGAAGAAGGGGTAGCAGGGGTTGATTTT,CSVEEGVAGVDF
TRBJ2-7,NA,NA,TRBV19,TGTGCCAGTAGGAGGGGAGGCGAGCAGTACTTC,CASRRGGEQYF
TRBJ1-5,TRBD1,NA,TRBV5-1,TGCGCCAGCAGCTTGACAGGGGAATCCAATCAGCCCCAGCATTTT,CASSLTGESNQPQHF
TRBJ2-1,NA,NA,TRBV27,TGTGCCAGCAGTCCGGCTAGCGAATACAATGAGCAGTTCTTC,CASSPASEYNEQFF
TRBJ2-7,TRBD2,NA,TRBV18,TGTGCCAGCTCACCCCTTGGGCTAGCGGGGTCCTACGAGCAGTACTTC,CASSPLGLAGSYEQYF
TRBJ2-5,NA,NA,TRBV6-1,TGTGCCAGCAGTGAATTAAGGGGGCAAGAGACCCAGTACTTC,CASSELRGQETQYF
TRBJ2-2,NA,NA,TRBV19,TGTGCCAGTAGTACCCCCCGGACTACAGGCACCGGGGAGCTGTTTTTT,CASSTPRTTGTGELFF
TRBJ2-1,TRBD2,NA,TRBV6-1,TGTGCCAGCAGTCAAAGCGGGAGCAGGGATGAGCAGTTCTTC,CASSQSGSRDEQFF
TRBJ1-1,NA,medium-sized,TRBV30,TGTGCCTGGGACAGGATGAACACTGAAGCTTTCTTT,CAWDRMNTEAFF
TRBJ1-4,NA,NA,TRBV30,TGTGCCTGGAGTGGACAGTTGAATGAAAAACTGTTTTTT,CAWSGQLNEKLFF
TRBJ2-7,NA,few,TRBV4-3,TGCGCCAGCAGCCAGGGCAGGTCCTACGAGCAGTACTTC,CASSQGRSYEQYF
TRBJ1-5,NA,NA,TRBV2,TGTGCCAGCAGCACCTTCGCGGGGAGCAATCAGCCCCAGCATTTT,CASSTFAGSNQPQHF
TRBJ2-3,TRBD2,NA,TRBV5-6,TGTGCCAGCAGCCCCAGCGGGAGGGAGGGAGATACGCAGTATTTT,CASSPSGREGDTQYF
TRBJ1-6,NA,NA,TRBV28,TGTGCCAGCAGTTTTGCCGGGACAATTAATTCACCCCTCCACTTT,CASSFAGTINSPLHF
TRBJ2-1,NA,NA,TRBV5-1,TGCGCCAGCAGCCGGGACTACAATGAGCAGTTCTTC,CASSRDYNEQFF
TRBJ1-2,TRBD1,NA,TRBV29-1,TGCAGCGTTCGGACAGGGGACAACTATGGCTACACCTTC,CSVRTGDNYGYTF
TRBJ1-2,NA,few,TRBV28,TGTGCCAGCACCTGGGGAGGGAGGGAAGGTAACTATGGCTACACCTTC,CASTWGGREGNYGYTF
TRBJ2-2,TRBD2,NA,TRBV7-9,TGTGCCAGCAGCTTTAGCGGGACCACCGGGGAGCTGTTTTTT,CASSFSGTTGELFF
TRBJ2-7,NA,NA,TRBV28,TGTGCCAGCAGCTCCACGGGCTACGAGCAGTACTTC,CASSSTGYEQYF
TRBJ2-7,TRBD2,NA,TRBV7-2,TGTGCCAGCAGCTCTCGTAGCGGGAGCACCGGCGAGCAGTACTTC,CASSSRSGSTGEQYF
TRBJ2-5,NA,NA,TRBV5-4,TGTGCCAGCAGCCCCTCACAGGGAGAGACCCAGTACTTC,CASSPSQGETQYF
TRBJ2-5,NA,NA,TRBV19,TGTGCCAGTAGTACCGGGGAGACCCAGTACTTC,CASSTGETQYF
TRBJ2-5,TRBD2,NA,TRBV19,TGTGCCAGTAGCAAAACCTCGGCTAGCGGAGGACAAGAGACCCAGTACTTC,CASSKTSASGGQETQYF
TRBJ1-6,NA,NA,TRBV28,TGTGCCAGCAGTTTATCGGGAAACTCCTATAATTCACCCCTCCACTTT,CASSLSGNSYNSPLHF
TRBJ2-2,NA,NA,TRBV2,TGTGCCAGCAGTGAACGGCGGGCCTTTACCGGGGAGCTGTTTTTT,CASSERRAFTGELFF
TRBJ2-1,NA,NA,TRBV11-2,TGTGCCAGCAGCTTAGGTGAGGGAAGCTACAATGAGCAGTTCTTC,CASSLGEGSYNEQFF
TRBJ2-1,NA,NA,TRBV19,TGTGCCAGTAGTCCCGGCGGCGTACTAATAAACAATGAGCAGTTCTTC,CASSPGGVLINNEQFF
TRBJ1-5,NA,once,TRBV19,TGTGCCAGTAGTTTCTCCTATCAGCCCCAGCATTTT,CASSFSYQPQHF
TRBJ1-6,NA,NA,TRBV28,TGTGCCATCAAAACTGGTGGAGCCCTTTCGTATAATTCACCCCTCCACTTT,CAIKTGGALSYNSPLHF
TRBJ2-5,NA,NA,TRBV3-1/TRBV3-2,TGTGCCAGCAGCCGGCCTAGCCGTGGGGAAGAGACCCAGTACTTC,CASSRPSRGEETQYF
TRBJ2-3,NA,NA,TRBV7-3,TGTGCCAGCAGCTTAACCTCTAGGACTAGCACAGATACGCAGTATTTT,CASSLTSRTSTDTQYF
TRBJ2-7,NA,NA,TRBV28,TGTGCCAGCAGTTTATTTGTCTATGCCGAGCAGTACTTC,CASSLFVYAEQYF
TRBJ2-1,NA,NA,TRBV9,TGTGCCAGCAGCGGTACTAGCCATGAGCAGTTCTTC,CASSGTSHEQFF
TRBJ2-1,NA,NA,TRBV7-3,TGTGCCAGCAGCTCGGGACTCCCTCACAATGAGCAGTTCTTC,CASSSGLPHNEQFF
TRBJ1-1,NA,NA,TRBV19,TGTGCCAGTAGTATATTGGCTAACACTGAAGCTTTCTTT,CASSILANTEAFF
TRBJ2-4,NA,NA,TRBV29-1,TGCAGCGTTCTTATCAGGGGAACGAGTGGGGGAAACATTCAGTACTTC,CSVLIRGTSGGNIQYF
TRBJ2-7,TRBD2,NA,TRBV3-1/TRBV3-2,TGTGCCAGCACCTCTAGCGGGAAGGGCGTTGGGCAGTACTTC,CASTSSGKGVGQYF
TRBJ1-5,NA,NA,TRBV2,TGTGCCAGCAGTGGTACAAACCCAACGGGGCAGCCCCAGCATTTT,CASSGTNPTGQPQHF
TRBJ2-5,TRBD1,NA,TRBV24-1,TGTGCCACCAGTGAGGGACAGGGAGGTCGAACCCAGTACTTC,CATSEGQGGRTQYF
TRBJ2-2,NA,NA,TRBV6-6,TGTGCCACTAGATCGCCGACCCCTGCAGAGACCGGGGAGCTGTTTTTT,CATRSPTPAETGELFF
TRBJ1-2,NA,NA,TRBV5-1,TGCGCCAGCAGTGCGTCGACAGACAACTATGGCTACACCTTC,CASSASTDNYGYTF
TRBJ2-7,TRBD1,NA,TRBV27,TGTGCCAGCAGTTCCCCGGGACAGGGTAACTACGAGCAGTACTTC,CASSSPGQGNYEQYF
TRBJ1-5,TRBD1,NA,TRBV15,TGTGCCACCCGACTGGACAGGGTGAGTCAGCCCCAGCATTTT,CATRLDRVSQPQHF
TRBJ1-5,NA,NA,TRBV10-3,TGTGCCATCAGTGCTGGACTGCTCAATCAGCCCCAGCATTTT,CAISAGLLNQPQHF
TRBJ2-7,NA,NA,TRBV12-3/TRBV12-4,TGTGCCAGCAGCCAGGCCCGCTACGAGCAGTACTTC,CASSQARYEQYF